This T cell receptor (beta chain) was observed in a study of T cells expressing NK-cell markers. Germline loops: CDR1 LGHNA, CDR2 YNFKEQ. The CDR3 contains 16 residues. TCRdb reprocessed the 5' RACE reads and keeps a single row for each CDR3 protein, giving no DNA. The table for this sample gives around 550,000 distinct CDR3 sequences. The sequence came from a man aged 18 to 29 in good health. This rearrangement joins TRBV4-2 to TRBJ2-1; there is no DNA to check the TCRdb D call of TRBD2. Material for sequencing was blood T cells: a sorted CD56 or NKG2C T cell subset, CD4+ or CD8+ T cells, or bulk PBMC T cells (not recorded which). The CDR3 loop reads CASSQFTGTSRNEQFF.